One sample yielded the 2 T cell receptor beta chains listed below, sequenced in a study of cytomegalovirus exposure and HLA in healthy donors. Both 60 Vbeta primers and 13 Jbeta primers went into the PCR. Sequencing used immunoSEQ multiplex PCR; TCRdb keeps in-frame clones, though not all of them. The data show around 100,000 clones, approximately 76% seen once. The sequenced sample consisted of PBMCs. The receptors were sampled from a woman in her sixties in good health and CMV-seropositive.

This clone was observed a handful of times. The rearrangement uses TRBV14 and TRBJ2-7; the D is unclear. Trimming stripped 3 bases from V and 7 bases from J, with 13 bases between. The germline gives CDR1 SGHDN, CDR2 FVKESK. This CDR3 contains 13 residues. CDR3 amino acids: CASSQYSWSEQYF. CDR3 nucleotides: TGTGCCAGCAGCCAGTACAGTTGGTCTGAGCAGTACTTC.

The J gene is TRBJ2-1, the V gene TRBV13, with 8 bases identical to TRBD2. The CDR3 extends over 19 amino acids. Germline V gene lookup returns CDR1 PRHDT and CDR2 FYEKMQ (reference sequence). J was trimmed by 5 bases and V by 3 bases; bases with no gene match: 18. The CDR3 protein is CASSFEGGRSGTSNNEQFF. CDR3 bases: TGTGCCAGCAGCTTCGAGGGAGGTCGTAGCGGGACCTCAAACAATGAGCAGTTCTTC.